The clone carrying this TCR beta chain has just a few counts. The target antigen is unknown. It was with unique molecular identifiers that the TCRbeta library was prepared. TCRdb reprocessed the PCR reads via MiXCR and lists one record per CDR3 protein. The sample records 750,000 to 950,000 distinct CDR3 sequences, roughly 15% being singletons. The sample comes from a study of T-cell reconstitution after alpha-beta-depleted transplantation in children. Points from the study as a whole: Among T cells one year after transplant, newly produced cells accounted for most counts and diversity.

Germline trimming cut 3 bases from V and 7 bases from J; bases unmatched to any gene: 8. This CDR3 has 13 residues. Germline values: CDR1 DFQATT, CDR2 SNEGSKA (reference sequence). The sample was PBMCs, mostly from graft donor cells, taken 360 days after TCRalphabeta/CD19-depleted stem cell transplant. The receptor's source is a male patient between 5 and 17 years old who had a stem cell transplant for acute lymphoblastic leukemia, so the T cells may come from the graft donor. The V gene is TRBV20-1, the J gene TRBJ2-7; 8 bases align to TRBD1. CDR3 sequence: CSARPPDREEQYF. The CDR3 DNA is TGCAGTGCTAGGCCTCCGGACAGGGAGGAGCAGTACTTC.